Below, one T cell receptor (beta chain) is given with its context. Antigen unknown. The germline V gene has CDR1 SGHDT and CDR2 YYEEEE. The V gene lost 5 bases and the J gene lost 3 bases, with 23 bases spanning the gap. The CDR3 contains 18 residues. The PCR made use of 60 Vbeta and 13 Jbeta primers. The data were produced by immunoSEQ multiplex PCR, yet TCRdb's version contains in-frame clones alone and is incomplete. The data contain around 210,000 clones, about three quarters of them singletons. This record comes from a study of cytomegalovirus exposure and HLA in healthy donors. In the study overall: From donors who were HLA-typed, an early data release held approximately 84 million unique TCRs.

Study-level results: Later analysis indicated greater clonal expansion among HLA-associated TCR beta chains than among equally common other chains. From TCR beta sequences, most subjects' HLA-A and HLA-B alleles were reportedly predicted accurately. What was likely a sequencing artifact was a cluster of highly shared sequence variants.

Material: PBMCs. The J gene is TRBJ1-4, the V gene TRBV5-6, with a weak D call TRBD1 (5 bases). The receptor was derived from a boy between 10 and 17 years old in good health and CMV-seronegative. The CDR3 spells CASSRGARGGLANEKLFF. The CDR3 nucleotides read TGTGCCAGCAGTCGGGGAGCGCGGGGGGGTTTGGCTAATGAAAAACTGTTTTTT.